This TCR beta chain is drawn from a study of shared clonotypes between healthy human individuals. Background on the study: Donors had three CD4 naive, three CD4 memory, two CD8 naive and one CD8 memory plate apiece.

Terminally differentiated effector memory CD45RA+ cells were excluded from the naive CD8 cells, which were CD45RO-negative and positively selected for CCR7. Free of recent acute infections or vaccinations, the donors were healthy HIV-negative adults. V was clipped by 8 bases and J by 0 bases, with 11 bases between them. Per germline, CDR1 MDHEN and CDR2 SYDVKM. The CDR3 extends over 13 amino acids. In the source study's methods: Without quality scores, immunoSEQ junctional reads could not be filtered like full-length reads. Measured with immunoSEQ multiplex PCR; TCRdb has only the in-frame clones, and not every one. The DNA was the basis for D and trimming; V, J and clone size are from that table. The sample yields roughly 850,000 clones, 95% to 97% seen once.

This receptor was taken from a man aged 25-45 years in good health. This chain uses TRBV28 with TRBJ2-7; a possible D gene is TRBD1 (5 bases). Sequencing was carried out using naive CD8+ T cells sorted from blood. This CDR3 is CASRHRNSYEQYF. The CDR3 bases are TGTGCCAGCCGTCACAGGAACTCCTACGAGCAGTACTTC.